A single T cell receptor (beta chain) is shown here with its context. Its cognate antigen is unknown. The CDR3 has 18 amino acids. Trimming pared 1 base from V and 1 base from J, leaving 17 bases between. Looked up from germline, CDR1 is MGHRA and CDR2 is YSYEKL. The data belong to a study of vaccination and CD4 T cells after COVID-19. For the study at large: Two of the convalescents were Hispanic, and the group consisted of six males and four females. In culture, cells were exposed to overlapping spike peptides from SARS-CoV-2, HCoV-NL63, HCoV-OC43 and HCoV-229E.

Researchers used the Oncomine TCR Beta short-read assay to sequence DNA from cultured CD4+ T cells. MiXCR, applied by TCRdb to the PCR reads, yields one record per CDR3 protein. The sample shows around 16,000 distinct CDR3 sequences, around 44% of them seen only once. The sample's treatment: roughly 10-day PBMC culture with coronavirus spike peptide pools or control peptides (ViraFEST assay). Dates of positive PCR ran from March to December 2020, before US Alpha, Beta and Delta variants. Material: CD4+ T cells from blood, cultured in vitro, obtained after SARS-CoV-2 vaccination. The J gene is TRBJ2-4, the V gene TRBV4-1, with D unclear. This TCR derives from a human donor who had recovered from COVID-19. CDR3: CASSQVARKPGAKNIQYF. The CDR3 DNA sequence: TGCGCCAGCAGCCAAGTTGCTCGTAAACCTGGGGCCAAAAACATTCAGTACTTC.